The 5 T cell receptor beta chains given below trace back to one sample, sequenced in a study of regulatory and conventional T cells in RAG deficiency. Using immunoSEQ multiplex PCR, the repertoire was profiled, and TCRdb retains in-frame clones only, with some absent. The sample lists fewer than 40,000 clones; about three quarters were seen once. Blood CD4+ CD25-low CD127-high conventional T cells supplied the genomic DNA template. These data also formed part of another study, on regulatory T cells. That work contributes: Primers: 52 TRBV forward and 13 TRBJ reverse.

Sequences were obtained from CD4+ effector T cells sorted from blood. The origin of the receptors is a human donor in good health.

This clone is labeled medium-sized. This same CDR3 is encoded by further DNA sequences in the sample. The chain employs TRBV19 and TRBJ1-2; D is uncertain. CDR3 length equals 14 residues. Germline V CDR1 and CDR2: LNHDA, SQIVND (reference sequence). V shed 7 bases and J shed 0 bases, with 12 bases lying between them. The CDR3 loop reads CASTPGQANYGYTF. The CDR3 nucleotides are TGTGCCAGTACCCCTGGGCAGGCTAACTATGGCTACACCTTC.

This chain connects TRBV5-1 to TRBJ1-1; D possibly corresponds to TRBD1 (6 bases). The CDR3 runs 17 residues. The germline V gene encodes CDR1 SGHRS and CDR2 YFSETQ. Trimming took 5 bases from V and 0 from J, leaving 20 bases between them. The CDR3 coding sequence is TGCGCCAGCAGTCGAAACTCCGGACAGAACTTGAACACTGAAGCTTTCTTT. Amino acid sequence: CASSRNSGQNLNTEAFF. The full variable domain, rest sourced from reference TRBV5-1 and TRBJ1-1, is KAGVTQTPRYLIKTRGQQVTLSCSPISGHRSVSWYQQTPGQGLQFLFEYFSETQRNKGNFPGRFSGRQFSNSRSEMNVSTLELGDSALYLCASSRNSGQNLNTEAFFGQGTRLTVV.

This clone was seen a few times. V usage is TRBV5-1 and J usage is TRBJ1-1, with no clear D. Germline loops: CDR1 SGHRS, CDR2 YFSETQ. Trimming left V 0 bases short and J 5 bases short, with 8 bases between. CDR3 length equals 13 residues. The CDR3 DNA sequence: TGCGCCAGCAGCTTGGATTTGGGTACTGAAGCTTTCTTT. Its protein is CASSLDLGTEAFF.

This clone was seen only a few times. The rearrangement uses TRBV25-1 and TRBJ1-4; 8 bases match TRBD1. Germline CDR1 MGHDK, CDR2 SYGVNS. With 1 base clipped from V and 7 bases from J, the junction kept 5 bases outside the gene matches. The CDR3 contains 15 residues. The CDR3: CASSESTGVGEKLFF. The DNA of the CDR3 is TGTGCCAGCAGTGAATCGACAGGGGTGGGTGAAAAACTGTTTTTT. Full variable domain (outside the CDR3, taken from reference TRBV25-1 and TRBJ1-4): EADIYQTPRYLVIGTGKKITLECSQTMGHDKMYWYQQDPGMELHLIHYSYGVNSTEKGDLSSESTVSRIRTEHFPLTLESARPSHTSQYLCASSESTGVGEKLFFGSGTQLSVL.

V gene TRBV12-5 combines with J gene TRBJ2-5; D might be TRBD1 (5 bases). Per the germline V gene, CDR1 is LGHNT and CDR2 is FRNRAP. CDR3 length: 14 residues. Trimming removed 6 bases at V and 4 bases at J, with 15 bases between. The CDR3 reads CASGGRAAAETQYF. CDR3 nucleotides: TGTGCTAGTGGGGGCAGGGCCGCTGCAGAGACCCAGTACTTC.